The 14 T cell receptor beta chains below were found in one sample sequenced in a study of T cells in Graves' hyperthyroidism and ophthalmopathy. Amplified TCR beta CDR3 regions came from RNA transcripts. HTBI primers were the set used in a first-round RT-PCR of the TCR CDR3. From the multiplex PCR reads, TCRdb called clonotypes with MiXCR, one entry per CDR3 protein. The sample comprises roughly 510,000 distinct CDR3 sequences, around 50% of which are singletons, and approximately 44% rests with the top ten. The sequenced sample consisted of peripheral blood or thyroid tissue (not recorded which). Receptors were obtained from an adult woman with Graves' disease, either hyperthyroidism or ophthalmopathy (not recorded which).

This clonotype was seen only a few times. The V gene is TRBV7-2, the J gene TRBJ1-5; no definite D call. Trimming took 3 bases from V and 4 from J, leaving 7 bases between them. Germline V gene lookup returns CDR1 SGHTA and CDR2 FQGNSA. CDR3 length: 13 residues. The CDR3 DNA reads as TGTGCCAGCAGCTTGAAGGGTAATCAGCCCCAGCATTTT. It is translated as CASSLKGNQPQHF.

This chain uses TRBV4-3 with TRBJ2-7; TRBD2 is a possible D gene (6 bases). Trimming shortened V by 1 base and J by 4 bases, and 14 bases separated the two germline ends. The CDR3 runs 15 residues. CDR1 is LGHNA, CDR2 YSLEER, per germline. The chain's CDR3 is CASSQGAGKSYEQYF. The CDR3, as DNA: TGCGCCAGCAGCCAAGGTGCGGGAAAATCGTACGAGCAGTACTTC.

The chain has TRBV15 and TRBJ1-4; TRBD1 matches 7 bases. V was pared by 3 bases and J by 7 bases, with 5 bases of the junction left unmatched. CDR1 LNHNV and CDR2 YYDKDF come from the germline V gene (reference sequence). The CDR3 consists of 14 residues. DNA for the CDR3: TGTGCCACCAGCAGCAGGGGGTCGGGTGAAAAACTGTTTTTT. Residues: CATSSRGSGEKLFF.

V usage is TRBV29-1 and J usage is TRBJ2-5, with D tentatively TRBD2 (6 bases). Judging by the DNA end, TRBJ2-7 fits better; the J call may be wrong. The CDR3 totals 14 residues. Germline-derived CDR1 and CDR2 are SQVTM and ANQGSEA. This chain's CDR3 is CSVVGGFDSYEQYF. The CDR3 coding sequence is TGCAGCGTTGTAGGAGGGTTTGACTCCTACGAGCAGTACTTC.

This clonotype was observed a few times. The chain couples TRBV3-1 to TRBJ1-1, with D possibly matching TRBD1 (5 bases). Germline V gene data show CDR1 as LGHDT and CDR2 as YNNKEL (reference sequence). Deletions cut 4 bases from V and 1 base from J, with 16 bases between. The CDR3 is 16 residues long. CDR3 nucleotide sequence: TGTGCCAGCAGCCCGTTTCGCAGGGCCGGGAACACTGAAGCTTTCTTT. Encoded protein: CASSPFRRAGNTEAFF.

The chain has TRBV29-1 and TRBJ2-5, with a possible D match to TRBD2 (5 bases). Trimming pared 0 bases from V and 5 bases from J, leaving 13 bases between. The CDR3 is 14 residues long. Germline values: CDR1 SQVTM, CDR2 ANQGSEA. The CDR3 DNA sequence: TGCAGCGTTGAAGACCATGCGGGCCTCGAGACCCAGTACTTC. Residues: CSVEDHAGLETQYF. Combining the CDR3 with reference TRBV29-1 and TRBJ2-5 gives the whole variable domain SAVISQKPSRDICQRGTSLTIQCQVDSQVTMMFWYRQQPGQSLTLIATANQGSEATYESGFVIDKFPISRPNLTFSTLTVSNMSPEDSSIYLCSVEDHAGLETQYFGPGTRLLVL.

The chain is built from TRBV7-8 and TRBJ1-1; TRBD1 matches at 7 bases. The CDR3 totals 15 residues. Germline-derived CDR1 and CDR2 are SGHVS and FQNEAQ. Trimming removed 1 base from V and 7 bases from J; junction bases left unmatched: 9. CDR3 loop: CASSLGVGGYNEAFF. CDR3 DNA sequence: TGTGCCAGCAGCTTAGGGGTAGGGGGCTACAATGAAGCTTTCTTT.

This clonotype was seen only a few times. The chain is built from TRBV18 and TRBJ1-5, with D possibly TRBD1 on 5 matching bases. V was clipped by 3 bases and J by 1 base, with 10 bases between them. This CDR3 contains 15 residues. Germline V lookup: CDR1 KGHSH, CDR2 LQKENI. The CDR3 loop is CASSPGGISNQPQHF. CDR3 nucleotides: TGTGCCAGCTCACCCGGGGGTATAAGCAATCAGCCCCAGCATTTT.

This clonotype was recorded at least ten times. This chain connects TRBV2 to TRBJ2-7, with D tentatively TRBD1 or TRBD2 (5 bases each). Trimming shortened V by 7 bases and J by 3 bases, and 16 bases separated the two germline ends. The germline gives CDR1 SNHLY, CDR2 FYNNEI. CDR3 length equals 14 residues. CDR3 region: CASTFLGGDYEQYF. CDR3 sequence (DNA): TGTGCCAGCACATTTCTTGGGGGAGACTACGAGCAGTACTTC.

This chain uses TRBV29-1 with TRBJ1-4; D is uncertain. V was cut by 4 bases and J by 10 bases, with 10 bases left in between. The CDR3 spans 11 residues. The germline V gene has CDR1 SQVTM and CDR2 ANQGSEA. CDR3 nucleotide sequence: TGCAGCGTTGGGGAGGGCGGAAAACTGTTTTTT. Protein sequence: CSVGEGGKLFF.

This clonotype showed up just a few times. The V call is TRBV6-5, the J call TRBJ1-2; no clear D gene. V was cut by 6 bases and J by 2 bases, with 16 bases left in between. The germline V gene encodes CDR1 MNHEY and CDR2 SVGAGI. The CDR3 spans 15 residues. This CDR3 reads CASSPMRGGNYGYTF. In DNA form, the CDR3 reads TGTGCCAGCAGCCCAATGCGGGGAGGGAACTATGGCTACACCTTC.

This clonotype showed up just a few times. The chain has TRBV7-9 and TRBJ2-6, with D possibly called TRBD1 or TRBD2 (5 bases each). Trimming pared 7 bases from V and 4 bases from J, leaving 14 bases between. CDR1 SEHNR and CDR2 FQNEAQ come from the germline V gene (reference sequence). The CDR3 loop spans 15 amino acids. CDR3 residues: CASTSLGDGANVLTF. The DNA for the CDR3 is TGTGCCAGCACAAGTTTAGGGGACGGGGCCAACGTCCTGACTTTC.

This clonotype was counted only a few times. The DNA of the CDR3 is TGTGCCAGCAGCTTAGGGCCAGCCACCGGGGAGCTGTTTTTT. It is translated as CASSLGPATGELFF. V usage is TRBV11-2 and J usage is TRBJ2-2, with D unresolved. CDR1 is SGHAT, CDR2 FQNNGV, per germline. V lost 1 base and J lost 4, with 7 bases in between. The CDR3 runs to 14 residues.

In this sample, this clonotype turned up a few times. The rearrangement uses TRBV20-1 and TRBJ1-1, with unresolved D. This CDR3 contains 14 residues. Germline CDR1 and CDR2: DFQATT and SNEGSKA (reference sequence). V was trimmed by 3 bases and J by 4 bases, leaving 15 bases between them. CDR3 coding DNA: TGCAGTGCTAGTGGGGAACGTATCGTCACTGAAGCTTTCTTT. This encodes CSASGERIVTEAFF.